The entry below gives a single T cell receptor (beta chain) sequence along with its context. Some clones are missing from TCRdb's copy, which holds only in-frame ones; the method was immunoSEQ multiplex PCR. This table holds under 2,500,000 clones, approximately 96% found once. All donors were Caucasian adults living in Nashville, Tennessee. The sample belongs to a study of shared clonotypes between healthy human individuals. The sample consisted of naive CD4+ T cells sorted from blood. Subset noted: CD45RA+ positively selected. The clonotype comes from a man aged 18 to 29 in good health.

The CDR3 protein is CARSTTPTNEKLFF. CDR3 DNA: TGTGCCCGTTCGACTACTCCAACTAATGAAAAACTGTTTTTT. The chain links TRBV30 to TRBJ1-4; D not resolved. The CDR3 is 14 residues long. V lost 8 bases, J lost 0 bases, and 13 bases lay in between. Germline V gives CDR1 GTSNPN, CDR2 SVGIG (reference sequence).